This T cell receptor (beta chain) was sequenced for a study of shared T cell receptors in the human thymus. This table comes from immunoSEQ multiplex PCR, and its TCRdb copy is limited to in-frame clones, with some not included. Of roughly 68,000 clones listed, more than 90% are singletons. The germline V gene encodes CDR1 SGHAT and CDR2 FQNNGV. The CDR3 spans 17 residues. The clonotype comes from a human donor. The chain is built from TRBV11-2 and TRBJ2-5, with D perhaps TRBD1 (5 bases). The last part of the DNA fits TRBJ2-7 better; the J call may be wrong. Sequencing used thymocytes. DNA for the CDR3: TGTGCCAGCAGCCCGAATGAGAAAAGGGGAACCCCCTACGAGCAGTACTTC. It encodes CASSPNEKRGTPYEQYF.